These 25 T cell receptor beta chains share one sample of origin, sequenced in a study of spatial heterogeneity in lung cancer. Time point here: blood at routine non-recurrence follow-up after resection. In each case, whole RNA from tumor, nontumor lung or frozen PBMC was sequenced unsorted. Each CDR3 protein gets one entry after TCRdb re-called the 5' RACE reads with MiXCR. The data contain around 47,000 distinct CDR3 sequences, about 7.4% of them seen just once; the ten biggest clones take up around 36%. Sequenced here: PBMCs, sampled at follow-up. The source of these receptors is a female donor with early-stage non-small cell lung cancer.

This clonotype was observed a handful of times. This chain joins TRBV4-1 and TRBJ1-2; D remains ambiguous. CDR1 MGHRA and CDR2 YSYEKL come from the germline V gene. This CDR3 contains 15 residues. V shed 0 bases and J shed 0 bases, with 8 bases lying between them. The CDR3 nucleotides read TGCGCCAGCAGCCAAGAGGAAGGAGCTAACTATGGCTACACCTTC. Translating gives CASSQEEGANYGYTF.

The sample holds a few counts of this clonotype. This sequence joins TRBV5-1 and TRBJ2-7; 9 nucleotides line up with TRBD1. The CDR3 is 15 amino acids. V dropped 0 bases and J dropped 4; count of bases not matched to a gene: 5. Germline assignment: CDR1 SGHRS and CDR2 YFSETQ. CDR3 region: CASSLATGGSYEQYF. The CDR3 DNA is TGCGCCAGCAGCTTGGCGACAGGGGGTTCGTACGAGCAGTACTTC.

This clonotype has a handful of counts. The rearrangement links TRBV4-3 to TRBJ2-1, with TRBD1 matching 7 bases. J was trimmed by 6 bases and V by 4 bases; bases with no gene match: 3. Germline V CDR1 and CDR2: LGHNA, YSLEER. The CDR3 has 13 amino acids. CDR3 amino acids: CASSPRQGNEQFF. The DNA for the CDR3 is TGCGCCAGCAGCCCGAGACAGGGCAATGAGCAGTTCTTC.

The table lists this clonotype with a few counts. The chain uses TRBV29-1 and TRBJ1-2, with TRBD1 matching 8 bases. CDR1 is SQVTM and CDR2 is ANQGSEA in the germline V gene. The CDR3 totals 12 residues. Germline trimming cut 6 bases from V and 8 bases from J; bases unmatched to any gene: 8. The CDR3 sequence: CSVDRGGQGYTF. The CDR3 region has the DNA TGCAGCGTCGACAGGGGAGGTCAGGGCTACACCTTC.

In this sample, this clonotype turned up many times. CDR3 coding DNA: TGTGCCAGCAGTCCAGGTACGACACAAGAGACCCAGTACTTC. This codes for CASSPGTTQETQYF. The chain recombines TRBV6-2 or TRBV6-3 with TRBJ2-5, with D uncertain. CDR1 and CDR2 from the germline V gene are MNHEY and SVGEGT. The CDR3 consists of 14 residues. Trimming pared 5 bases from V and 2 bases from J, leaving 12 bases between.

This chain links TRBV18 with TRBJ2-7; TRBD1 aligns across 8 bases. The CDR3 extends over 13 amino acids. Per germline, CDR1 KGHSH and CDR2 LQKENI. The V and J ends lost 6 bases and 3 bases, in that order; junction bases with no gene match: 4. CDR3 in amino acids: CASSIGQGYEQYF. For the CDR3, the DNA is TGTGCCAGCTCCATTGGACAGGGCTACGAGCAGTACTTC.

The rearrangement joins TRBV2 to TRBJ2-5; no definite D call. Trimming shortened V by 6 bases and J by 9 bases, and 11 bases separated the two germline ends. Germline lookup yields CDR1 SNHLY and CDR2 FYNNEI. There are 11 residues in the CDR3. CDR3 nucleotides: TGTGCCAGCAGGTTGGGCAGCCCCCAGTACTTC. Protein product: CASRLGSPQYF.

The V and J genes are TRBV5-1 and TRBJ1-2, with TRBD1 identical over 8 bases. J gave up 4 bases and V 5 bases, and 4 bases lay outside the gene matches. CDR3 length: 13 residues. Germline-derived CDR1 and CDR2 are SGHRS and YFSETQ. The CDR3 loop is CASRTGEGYGYTF. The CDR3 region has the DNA TGCGCCAGCAGGACAGGGGAAGGCTATGGCTACACCTTC.

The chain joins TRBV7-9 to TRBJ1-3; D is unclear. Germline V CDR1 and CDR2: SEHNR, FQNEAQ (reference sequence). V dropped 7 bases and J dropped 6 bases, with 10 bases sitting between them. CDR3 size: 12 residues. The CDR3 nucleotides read TGTGCCAGCAAAGGACCGCTAAACACCATATATTTT. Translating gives CASKGPLNTIYF.

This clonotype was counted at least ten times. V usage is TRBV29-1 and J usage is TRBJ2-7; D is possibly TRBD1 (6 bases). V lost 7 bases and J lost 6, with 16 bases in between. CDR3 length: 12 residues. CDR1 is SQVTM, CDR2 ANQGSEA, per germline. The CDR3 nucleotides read TGCAGCGCAGGGCAGGGGCAACGCGAGCAGTACTTC. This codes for CSAGQGQREQYF.

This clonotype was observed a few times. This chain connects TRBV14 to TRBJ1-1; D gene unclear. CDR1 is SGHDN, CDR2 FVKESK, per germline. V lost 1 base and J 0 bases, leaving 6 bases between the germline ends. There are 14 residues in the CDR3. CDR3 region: CASSQAGMNTEAFF. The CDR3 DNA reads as TGTGCCAGCAGCCAAGCTGGGATGAACACTGAAGCTTTCTTT.

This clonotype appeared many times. The CDR3 is CASSYSGQGLHEKLFF. The CDR3 region has the DNA TGTGCCAGCAGCTATTCTGGACAGGGTCTCCATGAAAAACTGTTTTTT. The V gene is TRBV7-8, the J gene TRBJ1-4; 8 nucleotides line up with TRBD1. The CDR3 totals 16 residues. CDR1 and CDR2 from the germline V gene are SGHVS and FQNEAQ. V lost 4 bases and J lost 6; bases outside the gene matches: 10. Supplemented by reference TRBV7-8 and TRBJ1-4, the full variable domain reads GAGVSQSPRYKVAKRGQDVALRCDPISGHVSLFWYQQALGQGPEFLTYFQNEAQLDKSGLPSDRFFAERPEGSVSTLKIQRTQQEDSAVYLCASSYSGQGLHEKLFFGSGTQLSVL.

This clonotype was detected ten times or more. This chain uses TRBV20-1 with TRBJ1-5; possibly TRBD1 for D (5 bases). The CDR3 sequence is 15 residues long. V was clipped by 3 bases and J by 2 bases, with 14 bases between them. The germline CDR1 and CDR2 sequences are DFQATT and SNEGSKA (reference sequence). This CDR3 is CSARRGVRGNQPQHF. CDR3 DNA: TGCAGTGCTAGGCGGGGGGTTAGGGGCAATCAGCCCCAGCATTTT.

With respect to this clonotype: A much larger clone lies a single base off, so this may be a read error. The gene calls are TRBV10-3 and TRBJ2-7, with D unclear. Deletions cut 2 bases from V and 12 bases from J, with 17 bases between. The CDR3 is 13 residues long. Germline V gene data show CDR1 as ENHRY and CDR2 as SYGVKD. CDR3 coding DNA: TGTGCCATCAGTGAGATGGAAATAGCTGTGCGGTACTTC. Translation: CAISEMEIAVRYF.

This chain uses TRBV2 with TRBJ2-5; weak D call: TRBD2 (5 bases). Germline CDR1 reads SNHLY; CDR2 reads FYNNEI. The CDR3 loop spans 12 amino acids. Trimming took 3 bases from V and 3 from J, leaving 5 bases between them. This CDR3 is CASSEEEETQYF. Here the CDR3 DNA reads TGTGCCAGCAGTGAGGAGGAAGAGACCCAGTACTTC. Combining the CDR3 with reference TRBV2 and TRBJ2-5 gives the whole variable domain EPEVTQTPSHQVTQMGQEVILRCVPISNHLYFYWYRQILGQKVEFLVSFYNNEISEKSEIFDDQFSVERPDGSNFTLKIRSTKLEDSAMYFCASSEEEETQYFGPGTRLLVL.

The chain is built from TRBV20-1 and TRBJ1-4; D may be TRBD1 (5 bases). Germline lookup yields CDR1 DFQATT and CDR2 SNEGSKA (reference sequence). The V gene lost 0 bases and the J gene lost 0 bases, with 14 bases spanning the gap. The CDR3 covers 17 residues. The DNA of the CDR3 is TGCAGTGCTAGAGATTGGGGAGGAGGGGCAACTAATGAAAAACTGTTTTTT. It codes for CSARDWGGGATNEKLFF.

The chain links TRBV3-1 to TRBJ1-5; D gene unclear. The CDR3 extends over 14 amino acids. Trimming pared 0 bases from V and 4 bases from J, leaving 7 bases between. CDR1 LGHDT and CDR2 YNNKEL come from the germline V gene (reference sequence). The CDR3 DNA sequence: TGTGCCAGCAGCCAAGAAAACAGTAATCAGCCCCAGCATTTT. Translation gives CASSQENSNQPQHF.

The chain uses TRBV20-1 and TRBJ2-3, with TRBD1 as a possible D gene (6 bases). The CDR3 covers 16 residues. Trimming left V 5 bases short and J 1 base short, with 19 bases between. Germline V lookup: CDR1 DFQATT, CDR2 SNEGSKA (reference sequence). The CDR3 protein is CSASPARGGGTDTQYF. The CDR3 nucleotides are TGCAGTGCTTCTCCCGCACGTGGGGGCGGCACAGATACGCAGTATTTT.

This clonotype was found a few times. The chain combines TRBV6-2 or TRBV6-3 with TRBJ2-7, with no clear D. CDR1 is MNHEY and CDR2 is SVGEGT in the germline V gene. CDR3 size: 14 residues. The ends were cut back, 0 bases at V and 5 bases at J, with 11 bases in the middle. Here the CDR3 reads CASSYSVFLDEQYF. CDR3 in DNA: TGTGCCAGCAGTTACTCGGTATTTCTGGACGAGCAGTACTTC.

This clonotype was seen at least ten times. CDR3 residues: CASTIKGQGAFF. Written as DNA, the CDR3 is TGTGCCAGCACTATAAAGGGACAAGGAGCTTTCTTT. The chain carries TRBV6-1 and TRBJ1-1; tentative D call: TRBD1 (6 bases). The CDR3 extends over 12 amino acids. Germline CDR1 and CDR2: MNHNS and SASEGT. V lost 7 bases and J lost 10, with 16 bases in between.

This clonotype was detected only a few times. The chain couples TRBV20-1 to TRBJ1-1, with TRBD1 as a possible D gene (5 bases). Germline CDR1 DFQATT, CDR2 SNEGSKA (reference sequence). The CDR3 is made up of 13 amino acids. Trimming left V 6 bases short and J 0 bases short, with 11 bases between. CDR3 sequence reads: CSARNRMNTEAFF. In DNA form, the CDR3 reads TGCAGTGCCCGGAACAGGATGAACACTGAAGCTTTCTTT.

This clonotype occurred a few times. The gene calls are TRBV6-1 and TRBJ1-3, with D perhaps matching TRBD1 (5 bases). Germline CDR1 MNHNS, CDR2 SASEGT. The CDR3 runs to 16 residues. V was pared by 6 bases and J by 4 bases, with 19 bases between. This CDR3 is CASSLDGGSRGNTIYF. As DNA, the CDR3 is TGTGCCAGCAGCCTGGACGGGGGTTCGAGAGGAAACACCATATATTTT.

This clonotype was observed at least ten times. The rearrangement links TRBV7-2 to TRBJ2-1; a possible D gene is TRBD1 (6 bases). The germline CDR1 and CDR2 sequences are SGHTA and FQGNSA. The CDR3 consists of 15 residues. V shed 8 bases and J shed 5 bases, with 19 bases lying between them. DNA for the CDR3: TGTGCCAGCGGACCACAGGGCCTCCTTGACAATGAGCAGTTCTTC. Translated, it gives CASGPQGLLDNEQFF.

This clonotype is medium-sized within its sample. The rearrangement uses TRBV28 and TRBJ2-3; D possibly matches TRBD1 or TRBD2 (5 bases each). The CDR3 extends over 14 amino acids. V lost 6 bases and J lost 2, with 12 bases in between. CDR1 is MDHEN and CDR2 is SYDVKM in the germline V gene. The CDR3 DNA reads TGTGCCAGCAGAAGAGGGGTCAACACAGATACGCAGTATTTT. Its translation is CASRRGVNTDTQYF.

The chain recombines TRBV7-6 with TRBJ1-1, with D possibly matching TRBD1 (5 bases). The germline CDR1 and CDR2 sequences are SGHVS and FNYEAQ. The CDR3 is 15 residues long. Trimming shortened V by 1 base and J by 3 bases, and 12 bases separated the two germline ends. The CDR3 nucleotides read TGTGCCAGCAGCTTAGTTGAGGGAGGGGACACTGAAGCTTTCTTT. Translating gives CASSLVEGGDTEAFF.